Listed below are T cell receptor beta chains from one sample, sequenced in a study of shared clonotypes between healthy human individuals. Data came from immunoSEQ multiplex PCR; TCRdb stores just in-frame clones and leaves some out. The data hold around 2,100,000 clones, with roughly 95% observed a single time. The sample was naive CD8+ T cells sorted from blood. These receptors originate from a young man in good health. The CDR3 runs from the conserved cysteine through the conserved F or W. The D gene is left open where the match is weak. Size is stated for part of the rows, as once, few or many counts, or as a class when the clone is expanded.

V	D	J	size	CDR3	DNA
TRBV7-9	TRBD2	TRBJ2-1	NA	CASSYPTSENINNEQFF	TGTGCCAGCAGCTACCCGACTAGCGAAAATATCAACAATGAGCAGTTCTTC
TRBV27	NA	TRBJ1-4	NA	CASSFVSTNEKLFF	TGTGCCAGCAGTTTTGTGTCAACTAATGAAAAACTGTTTTTT
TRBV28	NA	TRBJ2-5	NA	CASSSNDRILETQYF	TGTGCCAGCAGTTCCAATGACCGAATACTAGAGACCCAGTACTTC
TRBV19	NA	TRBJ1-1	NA	CASSIVGVTEAFF	TGTGCCAGTAGTATAGTTGGGGTAACTGAAGCTTTCTTT
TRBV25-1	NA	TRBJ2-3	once	CASSGKSGSSTATQYF	TGTGCCAGCAGTGGTAAGTCCGGATCCAGCACAGCTACGCAGTATTTT
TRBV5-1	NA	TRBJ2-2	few	CASNPRGENGELFF	TGCGCCAGCAACCCCAGGGGTGAAAACGGGGAGCTGTTTTTT
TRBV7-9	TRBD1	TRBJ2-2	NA	CASSLSTGGLFGELFF	TGTGCCAGCAGCTTGTCGACAGGGGGTTTATTCGGGGAGCTGTTTTTT
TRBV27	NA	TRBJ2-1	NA	CASSLLGAQGGEQFF	TGTGCCAGCAGTTTACTAGGGGCCCAGGGCGGTGAGCAGTTCTTC
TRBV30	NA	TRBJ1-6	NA	CAWSVLGGGSPLHF	TGTGCCTGGAGTGTCTTAGGGGGTGGGTCACCCCTCCACTTT
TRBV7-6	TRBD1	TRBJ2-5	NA	CASSLWGSGGHTETQYF	TGTGCCAGCAGCTTGTGGGGGTCAGGGGGACATACGGAGACCCAGTACTTC
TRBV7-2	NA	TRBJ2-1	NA	CASSLSNEQFF	TGTGCCAGCAGCTTAAGTAATGAGCAGTTCTTC
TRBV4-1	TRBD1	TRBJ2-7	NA	CASSHGGQGSYEQYF	TGCGCCAGCAGCCACGGGGGACAGGGCTCCTACGAGCAGTACTTC
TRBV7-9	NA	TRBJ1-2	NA	CASSPTTPDRSNYGYTF	TGTGCCAGCAGCCCGACCACCCCGGACAGAAGTAACTATGGCTACACCTTC
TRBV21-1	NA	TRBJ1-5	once	CATDATVAASFNQPQHF	TGTGCCACCGATGCTACGGTGGCAGCCTCCTTCAATCAGCCCCAGCATTTT
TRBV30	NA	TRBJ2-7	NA	CAWSLHSEAYEQYF	TGTGCCTGGAGTTTGCACTCCGAGGCCTACGAGCAGTACTTC
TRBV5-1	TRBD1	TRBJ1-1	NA	CASSLAQGQLNTEAFF	TGCGCCAGCAGCTTGGCCCAGGGACAGTTGAACACTGAAGCTTTCTTT
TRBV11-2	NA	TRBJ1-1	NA	CASSLAPDRRAFF	TGTGCCAGCAGCTTAGCTCCTGATAGGAGGGCTTTCTTT
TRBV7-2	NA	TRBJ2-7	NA	CASSFLDEQYF	TGTGCCAGCAGCTTTCTGGACGAGCAGTACTTC